The 32 T cell receptor beta chains in this list originate from one sample, sequenced in a study of T-cell reconstitution after alpha-beta-depleted transplantation in children. Preparing the TCRbeta library involved the use of unique molecular identifiers. MiXCR, applied by TCRdb to the PCR reads, yields one record per CDR3 protein. The table includes 140,000 to 150,000 distinct CDR3 sequences, 8.8% detected once. Sample: PBMCs, mostly from graft donor cells, taken 180 days after TCRalphabeta/CD19-depleted stem cell transplant. These receptors all come from a female patient between 2 and 10 years old who had a stem cell transplant for congenital amegakaryocytic thrombocytopenia, so the T cells may come from the graft donor.

This clonotype was seen more than once but under ten times. The chain recombines TRBV5-1 with TRBJ1-1, with a possible D match to TRBD1 (6 bases). The CDR3 consists of 15 residues. Per germline, CDR1 SGHRS and CDR2 YFSETQ. V dropped 1 base and J dropped 0 bases, with 10 bases sitting between them. CDR3 nucleotide sequence: TGCGCCAGCAGCTTGACTCAGGGGATGAACACTGAAGCTTTCTTT. Amino acids: CASSLTQGMNTEAFF.

This clonotype was detected ten times or more. The genes are TRBV7-8 and TRBJ1-1; D not certain. The CDR3 is 19 amino acids. The germline V and J ends were trimmed by 8 bases and 0 bases, with 28 bases remaining between them. Germline CDR1 reads SGHVS; CDR2 reads FQNEAQ. CDR3 in DNA: TGTGCCAGCGGATCAAGGACGTACGGCCTAGGAATCATGAACACTGAAGCTTTCTTT. Translating it yields CASGSRTYGLGIMNTEAFF.

This clonotype was recorded a few times. This chain links TRBV29-1 with TRBJ2-1; 7 bases are a match to TRBD2. The CDR3 totals 14 residues. Trimming cost V 4 bases and J 1 base; bases outside gene matches: 4. The V gene's germline CDR1 is SQVTM and CDR2 ANQGSEA. This CDR3 reads CSVVSGQSYNEQFF. CDR3 coding DNA: TGCAGCGTTGTTAGCGGGCAATCCTACAATGAGCAGTTCTTC.

This clonotype was counted ten times or more. The chain uses TRBV7-9 and TRBJ1-3; D is unclear. The V gene lost 1 base and the J gene lost 1 base, with 8 bases spanning the gap. Germline-derived CDR1 and CDR2 are SEHNR and FQNEAQ (reference sequence). CDR3 length: 15 residues. The CDR3 spells CASSLEFPSGNTIYF. CDR3 nucleotide sequence: TGTGCCAGCAGCTTAGAGTTCCCATCTGGAAACACCATATATTTT.

This clonotype was seen repeatedly, ten times or more. The chain recombines TRBV10-3 with TRBJ1-1; D is perhaps TRBD1 (6 bases). Germline lookup yields CDR1 ENHRY and CDR2 SYGVKD. The CDR3 sequence is 15 residues long. Trimming shortened V by 0 bases and J by 3 bases, and 11 bases separated the two germline ends. The CDR3 is CAISESGQGYTEAFF. In nucleotides, the CDR3 is TGTGCCATCAGTGAGTCCGGGCAGGGGTACACTGAAGCTTTCTTT.

This clonotype has at least ten counts. This rearrangement joins TRBV28 to TRBJ2-7, with D possibly called TRBD1 or TRBD2 (6 bases each). V was clipped by 7 bases and J by 2 bases, with 9 bases between them. Germline V lookup: CDR1 MDHEN, CDR2 SYDVKM. The CDR3 loop spans 12 amino acids. The CDR3 spells CASNRGPYEQYF. The CDR3 nucleotides are TGTGCCAGCAACCGGGGGCCCTACGAGCAGTACTTC.

This clonotype was observed many times. The CDR3 nucleotides read TGTGCCAGCAGCTACAGGGGCGTGGGCAATCAGCCCCAGCATTTT. Translation gives CASSYRGVGNQPQHF. The genes are TRBV7-2 and TRBJ1-5, with 7 bases that match TRBD1. CDR1 and CDR2 from the germline V gene are SGHTA and FQGNSA. The V gene end was trimmed by 4 bases and the J gene end by 2 bases; junction bases not matched to a gene: 5. The CDR3 consists of 15 residues.

This clonotype has at least ten counts. The J gene is TRBJ2-6, the V gene TRBV9, with D unclear. CDR1 and CDR2 from the germline V gene are SGDLS and YYNGEE. V was pared by 3 bases and J by 0 bases, with 10 bases between. This CDR3 has 16 amino acids. The CDR3 DNA follows: TGTGCCAGCAGCGCCCTGGGAAACTCTGGGGCCAACGTCCTGACTTTC. Translation: CASSALGNSGANVLTF.

The rearrangement joins TRBV20-1 to TRBJ1-6, with D unresolved. The CDR3 consists of 17 residues. Germline lookup yields CDR1 DFQATT and CDR2 SNEGSKA (reference sequence). Trimming shortened V by 0 bases and J by 0 bases, and 12 bases separated the two germline ends. The CDR3 is CSAREWSGSSYNSPLHF. The CDR3 bases are TGCAGTGCTAGAGAGTGGAGCGGTAGCTCCTATAATTCACCCCTCCACTTT.

As DNA, the CDR3 is TGTGCCAGCTCACCAAGTAGGGCGACCCGAAGCTACGAGCAGTACTTC. It codes for CASSPSRATRSYEQYF. The rearrangement uses TRBV18 and TRBJ2-7, with no clear D. Trimming cost V 2 bases and J 3 bases, with 17 bases left between them. Germline CDR1 is KGHSH and CDR2 is LQKENI. The CDR3 runs 16 residues.

This clonotype was detected only a few times. CDR3 nucleotides: TGTGCCAGTAGCGGGAGACCCTACAATGAGCAGTTCTTC. This codes for CASSGRPYNEQFF. This rearrangement joins TRBV19 to TRBJ2-1, with D possibly TRBD2 on 6 matching bases. This CDR3 is built from 13 residues. Looked up from germline, CDR1 is LNHDA and CDR2 is SQIVND (reference sequence). V lost 6 bases, J lost 2 bases, and 8 bases lay in between.

This chain connects TRBV7-9 to TRBJ1-2; D gene ambiguous. This CDR3 comprises 15 residues. With 2 bases removed from V and 3 bases from J, the gap between germline ends came to 13 bases. Germline CDR1 and CDR2: SEHNR and FQNEAQ (reference sequence). The CDR3 DNA follows: TGTGCCAGCAGCTTAAAGAGGGCGTTGGACTATGGCTACACCTTC. This encodes CASSLKRALDYGYTF.

Ten or more counts support this clonotype. The chain joins TRBV29-1 to TRBJ1-2; 8 bases match TRBD1. The V segment lost 4 bases and the J segment 8 bases; nucleotides outside the gene matches: 6. CDR3 length: 12 residues. CDR1 and CDR2 (germline): SQVTM, ANQGSEA. CDR3 coding DNA: TGCAGCGTTGGGCAGGGGGCAGGAGGCTACACCTTC. Its protein is CSVGQGAGGYTF. Combining the CDR3 with reference TRBV29-1 and TRBJ1-2 gives the whole variable domain SAVISQKPSRDICQRGTSLTIQCQVDSQVTMMFWYRQQPGQSLTLIATANQGSEATYESGFVIDKFPISRPNLTFSTLTVSNMSPEDSSIYLCSVGQGAGGYTFGSGTRLTVV.

This clonotype was counted at least ten times. The chain recombines TRBV7-3 with TRBJ2-1; TRBD2 matches 7 bases. Trimming removed 2 bases from V and 7 bases from J; junction bases left unmatched: 11. This CDR3 comprises 16 residues. CDR1 and CDR2 from the germline V gene are SGHTA and FQGTGA. Written as DNA, the CDR3 is TGTGCCAGCAGCTTAGGCGGGAGTCCCCTCCGGAATGAGCAGTTCTTC. As protein: CASSLGGSPLRNEQFF.

V and J are TRBV10-3 and TRBJ2-7, with D possibly being TRBD2 (6 bases). The germline V and J ends were trimmed by 0 bases and 0 bases, with 6 bases remaining between them. This CDR3 is built from 14 residues. Germline V lookup: CDR1 ENHRY, CDR2 SYGVKD. CDR3 sequence reads: CAISESSGSYEQYF. CDR3 bases: TGTGCCATCAGTGAGTCTAGCGGCTCCTACGAGCAGTACTTC.

Comments on this clonotype: A read error may explain this, as a much larger clone is one base away. This chain uses TRBV19 with TRBJ2-7; possible D gene TRBD2, 6 bases. Looked up from germline, CDR1 is LNHDA and CDR2 is SQIVND (reference sequence). The CDR3 has 15 residues. CDR3 nucleotide sequence: TGTGTCAGTACTCATAGGTGGGGGGATTCCTACGAGCAGTACTTC. Amino acid sequence: CVSTHRWGDSYEQYF.

The chain employs TRBV6-2 or TRBV6-3 and TRBJ2-7; TRBD2 aligns across 12 bases. Losses at the gene ends were 7 bases for V and 0 bases for J; bases not matched to a gene: 16. This CDR3 comprises 19 residues. Germline values: CDR1 MNHEY, CDR2 SVGEGT. Here the CDR3 DNA reads TGTGCCAGCAAACGCCAACCTAGCGGGAGGGCCCTACACTCCTACGAGCAGTACTTC. As protein: CASKRQPSGRALHSYEQYF.

Ten or more counts support this clonotype. The rearrangement joins TRBV12-3 or TRBV12-4 to TRBJ2-1; possibly TRBD1 or TRBD2 for D (5 bases each). V shed 6 bases and J shed 3 bases, with 12 bases lying between them. There are 14 residues in the CDR3. This CDR3 is CASSPGPNYNEQFF. The CDR3 DNA follows: TGTGCCAGCAGCCCGGGACCCAACTACAATGAGCAGTTCTTC.

This clonotype has at least ten counts. V is TRBV12-3 or TRBV12-4 and J is TRBJ2-7; perhaps TRBD1 as D (6 bases). CDR3 length: 13 amino acids. Trimming took off 1 base at V and 5 bases at J, with 9 bases between the two ends. The CDR3 DNA follows: TGTGCCAGCAGTTTAGGGGGGCAGGACGAGCAGTACTTC. This codes for CASSLGGQDEQYF.

V is TRBV4-2 and J is TRBJ2-3, with TRBD2 matching over 10 bases. The CDR3 loop spans 15 amino acids. The V and J ends lost 3 bases and 6 bases, in that order; junction bases with no gene match: 6. Germline-derived CDR1 and CDR2 are LGHNA and YNFKEQ. The CDR3 loop reads CASSQKAGGGDTQYF. The DNA for the CDR3 is TGTGCCAGCAGCCAGAAAGCGGGAGGGGGGGATACGCAGTATTTT.

This clonotype was seen more than once but under ten times. The chain employs TRBV7-2 and TRBJ2-2, with 9 bases matching TRBD2. Trimming took 6 bases from V and 7 from J; bases not matched to a gene: 9. The CDR3 totals 15 residues. Germline CDR1 reads SGHTA; CDR2 reads FQGNSA. Here the CDR3 reads CASRRSGSDGGELFF. The CDR3 DNA reads TGTGCCAGCAGACGTAGCGGGAGTGATGGCGGGGAGCTGTTTTTT.

CDR3 region: CASSVGPRFSGRGGNEQFF. CDR3 DNA sequence: TGTGCCAGCAGCGTAGGGCCCCGATTTAGCGGGAGAGGAGGCAATGAGCAGTTCTTC. The chain combines TRBV9 with TRBJ2-1; 9 bases align to TRBD2. Germline trimming cut 0 bases from V and 6 bases from J; bases unmatched to any gene: 16. The V gene's germline CDR1 is SGDLS and CDR2 YYNGEE. The CDR3 is 19 residues long.

This clonotype was picked up many times. The gene calls are TRBV7-2 and TRBJ2-1; D remains unclear. V dropped 1 base and J dropped 3 bases, with 7 bases sitting between them. The CDR3 runs 14 residues. The germline V gene encodes CDR1 SGHTA and CDR2 FQGNSA. The CDR3 DNA sequence: TGTGCCAGCAGCTTAGTGGTGGTCTACAATGAGCAGTTCTTC. It specifies CASSLVVVYNEQFF.

This clonotype was picked up many times. The chain joins TRBV10-3 to TRBJ2-5, with D perhaps matching TRBD2 (5 bases). Germline V lookup: CDR1 ENHRY, CDR2 SYGVKD. The CDR3 runs 13 residues. V lost 10 bases and J 3 bases, leaving 15 bases between the germline ends. The CDR3 loop is CATLASNKETQYF. CDR3 nucleotide sequence: TGTGCCACGCTAGCAAGCAATAAAGAGACCCAGTACTTC.

In this sample, this clonotype turned up many times. The chain employs TRBV12-3 or TRBV12-4 and TRBJ2-7; 7 bases map to TRBD2. J was trimmed by 5 bases and V by 7 bases; bases with no gene match: 5. The CDR3 is 12 amino acids. CDR3 bases: TGTGCCAGCACCGAGGGGAGGGACGAGCAGTACTTC. Amino acid sequence: CASTEGRDEQYF.

This clonotype was observed at least ten times. V gene TRBV24-1 combines with J gene TRBJ2-3; the D gene is possibly TRBD1 (5 bases). The CDR3 is 18 residues long. Germline V gene lookup returns CDR1 KGHDR and CDR2 SFDVKD. V dropped 4 bases and J dropped 2 bases, with 21 bases sitting between them. The CDR3 spells CATSDHPTTELTTDTQYF. The CDR3, as DNA: TGTGCCACCAGTGACCATCCTACGACAGAGCTCACCACAGATACGCAGTATTTT.

This clonotype is medium-sized (0.01 to 0.1%) in the sample. Here the CDR3 DNA reads TGTGCCGCAGCTCCGGACTGGGGCACAGATACGCAGTATTTT. Translated, it gives CAAAPDWGTDTQYF. The chain is built from TRBV12-3 or TRBV12-4 and TRBJ2-3, with TRBD2 as a possible D gene (5 bases). The CDR3 extends over 14 amino acids. Trimming removed 11 bases at V and 1 base at J, with 16 bases between.

This clonotype came up many times. The CDR3 DNA is TGCGCCAGCAGCTTACCTAGCGGGAGGAACTACGAGCAGTACTTC. This translates into CASSLPSGRNYEQYF. The V call is TRBV5-1, the J call TRBJ2-7; 11 bases map to TRBD2. V shed 2 bases, J shed 3 bases, and the junction held 4 bases outside the gene matches. The length of the CDR3 is 15 residues. Germline assignment: CDR1 SGHRS and CDR2 YFSETQ.

This clonotype has a count of ten or more. The chain employs TRBV12-3 or TRBV12-4 and TRBJ2-3; tentative D call: TRBD1 (5 bases). The V end lost 5 bases, the J end lost 7 bases, and 10 bases lay between the germline ends. The CDR3 consists of 12 residues. CDR3 DNA sequence: TGTGCCAGCAGTCTGGGGCTCAATACGCAGTATTTT. Translation: CASSLGLNTQYF.

This clonotype was picked up a small number of times. The chain carries TRBV19 and TRBJ2-6; no firm D call. The CDR3 totals 20 residues. The germline CDR1 and CDR2 sequences are LNHDA and SQIVND (reference sequence). V was cut by 5 bases and J by 1 base, with 24 bases left in between. CDR3 loop: CASSFDGLGGFLSGANVLTF. Here the CDR3 DNA reads TGTGCCAGTAGTTTCGATGGTCTGGGCGGATTCTTGTCTGGGGCCAACGTCCTGACTTTC.

This clonotype has at least ten counts. The chain links TRBV20-1 to TRBJ1-1; D unresolved. The germline CDR1 and CDR2 sequences are DFQATT and SNEGSKA (reference sequence). Trimming stripped 5 bases from V and 11 bases from J, with 12 bases between. CDR3 length: 10 residues. The CDR3 sequence is CSAGSGLAFF. CDR3 sequence (DNA): TGCAGTGCTGGCTCCGGGCTGGCTTTCTTT.

This clonotype was counted at least ten times. The chain recombines TRBV4-2 with TRBJ1-6, with D unclear. V gave up 2 bases and J gave up 4 bases, with 9 bases separating them. Germline lookup yields CDR1 LGHNA and CDR2 YNFKEQ. CDR3 length equals 15 residues. Here the CDR3 DNA reads TGTGCCAGCAGCCAACGTTCTCAATATAATTCACCCCTCCACTTT. Protein sequence: CASSQRSQYNSPLHF.